This T cell receptor beta chain was identified during a study of metastatic and nonmetastatic thyroid tumors. For the study at large: For malignant and benign thyroid patients, tumor or nodule tissue and blood were the sources whose repertoires were compared.

Patients had received no treatment of any kind before thyroid surgery. Of note for this clone: The antigen remains unidentified.

CDR3 length: 16 amino acids. With 3 bases clipped from V and 6 bases from J, the junction kept 12 bases outside the gene matches. Germline-derived CDR1 and CDR2 are MGHRA and YSYEKL. General study findings and limits: Significantly higher TCR beta diversity was reportedly seen in malignant thyroid tumors than benign nodules, in blood and tumor.

As originally analysed: Between-group CDR3 differences, defined by clinicopathological status, yielded a distant-metastasis classifier for papillary thyroid cancer. TCRdb re-called the PCR reads through MiXCR. The V and J calls here are based on TCRdb, not the publication. The profile shows roughly 50,000 clones, around 20% of them singletons. Sequenced input: blood. This chain joins TRBV4-1 and TRBJ2-7, with 9 bases matching TRBD1. The sequence was obtained from a male donor with papillary thyroid cancer or a benign thyroid nodule (not recorded which). Some clones in this sample may be carry-over from other donors' samples. The CDR3 bases are TGCGCCAGCAGCCAGATTGGACAGGGGATAATGGGCGAGCAGTACTTC. Protein: CASSQIGQGIMGEQYF.